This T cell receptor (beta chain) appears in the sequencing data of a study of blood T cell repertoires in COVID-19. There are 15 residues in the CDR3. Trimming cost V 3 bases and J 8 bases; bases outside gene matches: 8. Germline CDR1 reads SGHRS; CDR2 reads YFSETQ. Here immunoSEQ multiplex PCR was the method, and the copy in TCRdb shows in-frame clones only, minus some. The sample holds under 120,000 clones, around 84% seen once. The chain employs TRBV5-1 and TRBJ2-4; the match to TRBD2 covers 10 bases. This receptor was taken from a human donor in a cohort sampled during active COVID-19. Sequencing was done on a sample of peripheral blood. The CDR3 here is CASSWRSGRSYIQYF. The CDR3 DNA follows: TGCGCCAGCAGCTGGCGTAGCGGGAGGTCCTACATTCAGTACTTC.